This is a list of T cell receptor beta chains from one sample in a study of T cell responses to AZD1222 COVID-19 vaccine. The protocol was immunoSEQ multiplex PCR, while the TCRdb copy is restricted to in-frame clones and leaves out a portion. The sample has 150,000 to 200,000 clones, 87% seen once; the top ten hold 2% to 3%. The sample was peripheral blood, taken on day 0 of AZD1222 vaccination. The receptor source for this set is an adult in good health. Both conserved end residues are part of each CDR3. The D gene is left open where the match is weak. Clone size is not always given. Where it is, it says once, few, many or a class for expanded clones.

j_call v_call clone_size d_call cdr3_aa cdr3_nt
TRBJ2-5 TRBV2 NA TRBD2 CASRDSSGQETQYF TGTGCCAGCAGGGATTCTAGCGGCCAAGAGACCCAGTACTTC
TRBJ2-2 TRBV6-5 NA NA CASRQRVTGELFF TGTGCCAGTAGACAGAGGGTCACCGGGGAGCTGTTTTTT
TRBJ1-4 TRBV5-1 NA TRBD1 CASSPGQGVDEKLFF TGCGCCAGCAGCCCCGGACAGGGGGTGGATGAAAAACTGTTTTTT
TRBJ2-1 TRBV5-1 NA TRBD1 CASSRTGSRNEQFF TGCGCCAGCAGCAGGACAGGGTCCCGCAATGAGCAGTTCTTC
TRBJ2-7 TRBV30 NA TRBD2 CAWSVRTSVHYEQYF TGTGCCTGGAGTGTACGGACTAGCGTTCACTACGAGCAGTACTTC
TRBJ1-6 TRBV5-5 NA TRBD1 CASPGGDSPNSPLHF TGTGCCAGCCCAGGGGGCGATTCCCCCAATTCACCCCTCCACTTT
TRBJ1-1 TRBV10-3 NA NA CAISDPFYSPDTEAFF TGTGCCATCAGTGACCCCTTCTATTCCCCGGACACTGAAGCTTTCTTT
TRBJ2-7 TRBV9 NA TRBD2 CASSVDVLAGYEQYF TGTGCCAGCAGCGTAGATGTACTAGCGGGCTACGAGCAGTACTTC
TRBJ2-5 TRBV19 NA TRBD2 CASKTSGMKETQYF TGTGCCAGTAAGACTAGCGGGATGAAAGAGACCCAGTACTTC
TRBJ1-1 TRBV9 NA NA CASSAGGVNTEAFF TGTGCCAGCAGCGCCGGGGGCGTCAACACTGAAGCTTTCTTT
TRBJ2-2 TRBV7-2 NA TRBD2 CASSFLAGVNAGELFF TGTGCCAGCAGCTTCCTAGCGGGAGTAAATGCCGGGGAGCTGTTTTTT
TRBJ2-3 TRBV6-5 NA TRBD2 CASLIAGGRDTQYF TGTGCCAGCCTCATAGCGGGAGGGAGAGATACGCAGTATTTT
TRBJ1-2 TRBV19 few TRBD1 CASSIDRGLGGYTF TGTGCCAGTAGTATTGACAGGGGCTTGGGTGGCTACACCTTC
TRBJ2-5 TRBV6-5 NA TRBD2 CASSRTSGVQETQYF TGTGCCAGCAGTCGGACTAGCGGAGTTCAAGAGACCCAGTACTTC
TRBJ2-7 TRBV6-5 NA TRBD1 CASSPGQGGNYEQYF TGTGCCAGCAGTCCGGGACAGGGGGGTAACTACGAGCAGTACTTC
TRBJ1-2 TRBV7-9 NA NA CASSLSLTLRERGYTF TGTGCCAGCAGCTTATCCCTTACCCTGCGCGAGAGGGGCTACACCTTC
TRBJ2-3 TRBV18 NA TRBD2 CASSPSTPGGTDTQYF TGTGCCAGCTCACCATCCACTCCGGGGGGGACAGATACGCAGTATTTT
TRBJ1-1 TRBV6-5 few NA CASSYSRGRDEAFF TGTGCCAGCAGTTACTCTCGGGGGAGGGATGAAGCTTTCTTT
TRBJ1-5 TRBV27 NA NA CASSFRAGNNQPQHF TGTGCCAGCAGTTTTAGGGCAGGGAACAATCAGCCCCAGCATTTT
TRBJ2-7 TRBV27 NA TRBD1 CASRTGGRGYEQYF TGTGCCAGCAGAACAGGGGGTCGCGGCTACGAGCAGTACTTC
TRBJ2-1 TRBV9 NA TRBD2 CASRVAGGLGNEQFF TGTGCCAGCAGGGTAGCGGGAGGGCTTGGCAATGAGCAGTTCTTC
TRBJ1-1 TRBV19 NA NA CASSGGNTEAFF TGTGCCAGTAGTGGGGGGAACACTGAAGCTTTCTTT